The 24 T cell receptor beta chains below all came from one sample that was sequenced in a study of shared clonotypes between healthy human individuals. Sequencing was performed with immunoSEQ multiplex PCR; in TCRdb, only in-frame clones are kept and a portion is missing. The repertoire has roughly 450,000 clones, 60% to 85% of them found once; the top ten carry 10% to 15%. The sample comprised PBMCs. These receptors were obtained from a woman aged 40 to 49 in good health. Some clones in this sample may be carry-over from other donors' samples.

This chain uses TRBV6-5 with TRBJ1-2; unclear D gene. Germline V gives CDR1 MNHEY, CDR2 SVGAGI. CDR3 size: 12 residues. V shed 8 bases and J shed 4 bases, with 11 bases lying between them. The CDR3 is CASCESTYGYTF. In DNA form, the CDR3 reads TGTGCCAGCTGCGAATCCACCTATGGCTACACCTTC.

The chain employs TRBV6-6 and TRBJ2-5; D is possibly TRBD1 (6 bases). Germline CDR1 and CDR2: MNHNY and SVGAGI (reference sequence). The V and J ends lost 7 bases and 4 bases respectively, with 19 bases between them. This CDR3 spans 15 amino acids. The CDR3 DNA sequence: TGTGCCAGCAACAACGGGACACTCATCTTAGAGACCCAGTACTTC. It yields the protein CASNNGTLILETQYF.

The chain has TRBV27 and TRBJ2-3; maybe TRBD1 (6 bases). The length of the CDR3 is 13 residues. V was clipped by 4 bases and J by 4 bases, with 9 bases between them. Germline V gene lookup returns CDR1 MNHEY and CDR2 SMNVEV (reference sequence). CDR3 DNA sequence: TGTGCCAGCAGTTCAAACAGGGCAGATACGCAGTATTTT. It codes for CASSSNRADTQYF.

The chain carries TRBV7-2 and TRBJ2-7; TRBD1 might be the D (5 bases). CDR1 is SGHTA, CDR2 FQGNSA, per germline. The V end lost 3 bases, the J end lost 4 bases, and 13 bases lay between the germline ends. This CDR3 contains 14 residues. As DNA, the CDR3 is TGTGCCAGCAGCTTCCCAGGGCCGGCGTACGAGCAGTACTTC. Its protein product is CASSFPGPAYEQYF.

The rearrangement links TRBV28 to TRBJ2-3; perhaps TRBD2 as D (5 bases). Trimming took 3 bases from V and 1 from J, leaving 20 bases between them. CDR3 length equals 18 residues. Germline CDR1 reads MDHEN; CDR2 reads SYDVKM. The CDR3 bases are TGTGCCAGCAGTTTTTTTTGGAGGAGTCGGATCCGCACAGATACGCAGTATTTT. Protein product: CASSFFWRSRIRTDTQYF.

This clone was detected only a few times. The chain recombines TRBV7-2 with TRBJ2-7; D call uncertain. Between the trimmed V and J ends, which lost 7 bases and 4 bases, there was a span of 14 bases. Germline values: CDR1 SGHTA, CDR2 FQGNSA. The CDR3 is 13 residues long. CDR3 amino acids: CASKDYNSYEQYF. The DNA for the CDR3 is TGTGCCAGCAAGGATTACAATTCATACGAGCAGTACTTC.

This sequence joins TRBV6-1 and TRBJ2-7; TRBD2 matches 11 bases. Per the germline V gene, CDR1 is MNHNS and CDR2 is SASEGT. The CDR3 sequence is 14 residues long. Trimming at V came to 8 bases and at J to 4 bases, leaving 7 bases not matched to a gene. The DNA of the CDR3 is TGTGCCAGCTTCAAGGGGACTAGCGGATACGAGCAGTACTTC. Translated, it gives CASFKGTSGYEQYF.

The chain combines TRBV10-1 with TRBJ2-3; D is tentatively TRBD1 or TRBD2 (6 bases each). The germline V and J ends were trimmed by 7 bases and 0 bases, with 20 bases remaining between them. Germline CDR1 reads WNHNN; CDR2 reads SYGVQD (reference sequence). This CDR3 is built from 17 residues. The DNA of the CDR3 is TGCGCCAGCAACGAACGGATACAGGGACTCAGCACAGATACGCAGTATTTT. The encoded protein is CASNERIQGLSTDTQYF.

The chain joins TRBV28 to TRBJ2-3; 9 bases are a match to TRBD1. Germline values: CDR1 MDHEN, CDR2 SYDVKM. CDR3 size: 14 residues. V lost 6 bases and J lost 3; bases outside the gene matches: 4. DNA of the CDR3: TGTGCCAGCAGAATGGACAGGGGTACAGATACGCAGTATTTT. This codes for CASRMDRGTDTQYF. The whole variable domain, remainder taken from reference TRBV28 and TRBJ2-3, is DVKVTQSSRYLVKRTGEKVFLECVQDMDHENMFWYRQDPGLGLRLIYFSYDVKMKEKGDIPEGYSVSREKKERFSLILESASTNQTSMYLCASRMDRGTDTQYFGPGTRLTVL.

This chain joins TRBV18 and TRBJ2-1, with 12 bases lining up with TRBD2. The junction had 2 bases not matched to a gene; V was cut back by 2 bases and J by 9 bases. Looked up from germline, CDR1 is KGHSH and CDR2 is LQKENI. The CDR3 runs 14 residues. The CDR3: CASSPASGRAEQFF. The CDR3 DNA sequence: TGTGCCAGCTCACCAGCTAGCGGGAGGGCTGAGCAGTTCTTC.

The chain is built from TRBV5-1 and TRBJ2-3; tentatively, D is TRBD1 or TRBD2 (5 bases each). Germline-derived CDR1 and CDR2 are SGHRS and YFSETQ. The length of the CDR3 is 15 residues. The V end lost 4 bases, the J end lost 0 bases, and 12 bases lay between the germline ends. DNA of the CDR3: TGCGCCAGCAGCCAGGGACGGACAAGCACAGATACGCAGTATTTT. Protein: CASSQGRTSTDTQYF. Supplemented by reference TRBV5-1 and TRBJ2-3, the full variable domain reads KAGVTQTPRYLIKTRGQQVTLSCSPISGHRSVSWYQQTPGQGLQFLFEYFSETQRNKGNFPGRFSGRQFSNSRSEMNVSTLELGDSALYLCASSQGRTSTDTQYFGPGTRLTVL.

This chain connects TRBV7-8 to TRBJ2-7; D unresolved. The CDR3 consists of 14 residues. The germline V gene encodes CDR1 SGHVS and CDR2 FQNEAQ. V was clipped by 0 bases and J by 3 bases, with 9 bases between them. CDR3 in DNA: TGTGCCAGCAGCTTAGCGCGAACGGGCTACGAGCAGTACTTC. Protein: CASSLARTGYEQYF.

The V and J genes are TRBV6-1 and TRBJ2-2, with 7 bases identical to TRBD1. The CDR3 runs 14 residues. CDR1 and CDR2 from the germline V gene are MNHNS and SASEGT. Losses at the gene ends were 8 bases for V and 2 bases for J; bases not matched to a gene: 5. Here the CDR3 reads CASRTGENTGELFF. In DNA form, the CDR3 reads TGTGCCAGCCGGACAGGCGAAAACACCGGGGAGCTGTTTTTT.

CDR3 residues: CASSRSTGYHTDTQYF. The CDR3 DNA reads as TGTGCCAGCAGCCGTTCGACGGGATATCACACAGATACGCAGTATTTT. The V gene is TRBV13, the J gene TRBJ2-3, with D maybe TRBD2 (5 bases). The germline gives CDR1 PRHDT, CDR2 FYEKMQ (reference sequence). This CDR3 contains 16 residues. Trimming pared 5 bases from V and 2 bases from J, leaving 17 bases between.

The chain employs TRBV5-1 and TRBJ2-7; no reliable D call. Germline V gives CDR1 SGHRS, CDR2 YFSETQ. This CDR3 has 12 residues. The V end lost 4 bases, the J end lost 0 bases, and 5 bases lay between the germline ends. The CDR3 reads CASSLSSYEQYF. CDR3 bases: TGCGCCAGCAGCCTATCCTCCTACGAGCAGTACTTC.

V is TRBV29-1 and J is TRBJ2-7, with 8 bases identical to TRBD2. Looked up from germline, CDR1 is SQVTM and CDR2 is ANQGSEA. The CDR3 contains 14 residues. With 1 base clipped from V and 0 bases from J, the junction kept 2 bases outside the gene matches. This CDR3 reads CSVEGGTSSYEQYF. In DNA form, the CDR3 reads TGCAGCGTTGAAGGGGGGACTAGCTCCTACGAGCAGTACTTC.

The V call is TRBV11-2, the J call TRBJ2-7, with 13 bases matching TRBD2. Losses at the gene ends were 5 bases for V and 3 bases for J; bases not matched to a gene: 10. The germline CDR1 and CDR2 sequences are SGHAT and FQNNGV. The CDR3 loop spans 17 amino acids. CDR3 nucleotide sequence: TGTGCCAGCAGCCGAGACTTGGGACTAGCGGGACTCTACGAGCAGTACTTC. This sequence encodes CASSRDLGLAGLYEQYF. Full variable domain (rest looked up from reference TRBV11-2 and TRBJ2-7): EAGVAQSPRYKIIEKRQSVAFWCNPISGHATLYWYQQILGQGPKLLIQFQNNGVVDDSQLPKDRFSAERLKGVDSTLKIQPAKLEDSAVYLCASSRDLGLAGLYEQYFGPGTRLTVT.

The rearrangement uses TRBV19 and TRBJ2-6; no definite D call. From germline, CDR1 is LNHDA and CDR2 SQIVND (reference sequence). Trimming took off 1 base at V and 0 bases at J, with 7 bases between the two ends. This CDR3 spans 16 amino acids. The chain's CDR3 is CASSIGPFSGANVLTF. Here the CDR3 DNA reads TGTGCCAGTAGTATAGGGCCATTCTCTGGGGCCAACGTCCTGACTTTC.

The chain has TRBV28 and TRBJ2-7, with D tentatively TRBD1 (5 bases). The CDR3 is made up of 15 amino acids. CDR1 and CDR2 (germline): MDHEN, SYDVKM. Trimming took off 6 bases at V and 0 bases at J, with 15 bases between the two ends. CDR3 amino acids: CASSPRAPGSYEQYF. The DNA for the CDR3 is TGTGCCAGCAGCCCCAGGGCCCCCGGCTCCTACGAGCAGTACTTC.

In this sample, this clone turned up a few times. The chain uses TRBV7-8 and TRBJ2-1; 11 bases align to TRBD2. Germline V CDR1 and CDR2: SGHVS, FQNEAQ. The CDR3 contains 17 residues. V gave up 8 bases and J gave up 0 bases; unmatched junction bases: 9. CDR3 sequence reads: CASGGTSGPVSYNEQFF. CDR3 nucleotides: TGTGCCAGCGGTGGGACTAGCGGACCCGTCTCCTACAATGAGCAGTTCTTC.

The chain carries TRBV27 and TRBJ2-7; D may be TRBD1 or TRBD2 (5 bases each). Trimming cost V 0 bases and J 2 bases, with 17 bases left between them. The CDR3 consists of 17 residues. CDR1 and CDR2 (germline): MNHEY, SMNVEV (reference sequence). This chain's CDR3 is CASSLSGVGTHTYEQYF. The CDR3 DNA is TGTGCCAGCAGTTTATCGGGGGTTGGGACGCACACCTACGAGCAGTACTTC.

This clone has just a few counts. The rearrangement links TRBV7-2 to TRBJ2-3; TRBD2 aligns across 10 bases. Germline V gene sequence: CDR1 SGHTA, CDR2 FQGNSA. The CDR3 extends over 14 amino acids. V shed 5 bases, J shed 2 bases, and the junction held 1 base outside the gene matches. The CDR3 loop reads CASSTSGTTDTQYF. CDR3 DNA: TGTGCCAGCAGCACTAGCGGGACCACAGATACGCAGTATTTT.

The table lists this clone with a count of one. The genes are TRBV11-3 and TRBJ1-5; a possible D gene is TRBD1 (6 bases). V was clipped by 2 bases and J by 3 bases, with 11 bases between them. The germline gives CDR1 SGHNT, CDR2 YENEEA. CDR3 length: 15 residues. For the CDR3, the DNA is TGTGCCAGCAGCTTAACAACAGGGCACAATCAGCCCCAGCATTTT. Its translation: CASSLTTGHNQPQHF.

The gene calls are TRBV4-2 and TRBJ2-1; 10 nucleotides align to TRBD1. Trimming removed 1 base from V and 6 bases from J; junction bases left unmatched: 9. The CDR3 has 17 amino acids. Germline V gene sequence: CDR1 LGHNA, CDR2 YNFKEQ. The CDR3 spells CASSQVLSRTGGNEQFF. Written as DNA, the CDR3 is TGTGCCAGCAGCCAAGTTCTCTCCAGGACAGGGGGCAATGAGCAGTTCTTC.